This TCR beta chain emerged from a study of T cell repertoires in ileal Crohn's disease. On the study more broadly: At surgery, 30% to 40% of patients smoked, with median disease duration approximately 7.3 years. Study-wide findings and caveats: Compared with CD4 T cells, sorted CD8 cells carried more expanded clones.

Eligibility required adulthood, ileal or ileocolonic Crohn's disease and indicated ileocolonic resection. Germline V lookup: CDR1 SGDLS, CDR2 YYNGEE. There are 16 residues in the CDR3. V was pared by 4 bases and J by 4 bases, with 17 bases between. Per sample, about 500 nanograms of biopsy DNA were TCRB immunosequenced. The table came from immunoSEQ multiplex PCR; TCRdb's copy has only in-frame clones and leaves some out. The data hold roughly 14,000 clones, with about 82% observed a single time. In the case of this clone: No antigen is known for it.

Sequenced: ileal tissue. This receptor was identified in an adult with Crohn's disease. V usage is TRBV9 and J usage is TRBJ1-4; D gene unclear. The DNA of the CDR3 is TGTGCCAGCAGCCCGAGGAGAGAACCTTATAATGAAAAACTGTTTTTT. This gives the protein CASSPRREPYNEKLFF.